Below, one T cell receptor (beta chain) is given with its context. The germline gene is not matched at one end of the junction; a read error may be the cause. Germline CDR1 and CDR2: MNHNS and SASEGT. This CDR3 spans 15 amino acids. Aged about 6 to 100, donors were systemically healthy Caucasians from Russia. Each donor had 8.5 to 10 milliliters of peripheral blood drawn. With each sample, at least 6 micrograms of total RNA were extracted. The sample is drawn from a study of blood T cells in healthy people across ages. Through a sample-barcoded 5' primer and a J-beta primer mix, a second PCR was run for about 6 to 11 cycles. TCRdb re-called the 5' RACE reads with MiXCR, one entry per CDR3 protein. The data show over 1,200,000 distinct CDR3 sequences, around 59% seen once.

Sequenced material: blood. The clonotype was recovered from a man younger than 35 in good health. The V gene is TRBV6-1, the J gene TRBJ2-7; the match to TRBD1 covers 8 bases. The DNA of the CDR3 is TGTACCAGCAGTGGATTTACAGGGGGCTCCTACGAGCAGTACTTC. It specifies CTSSGFTGGSYEQYF.